This is a list of T cell receptor beta chains from one sample in a study of T cells after yellow fever vaccination. TCRdb recomputed calls from the 5' RACE reads with MiXCR, one row per CDR3 protein. The sample includes 230,000 or so distinct CDR3 sequences, more than 6.5% of them seen just once. The source was CD4+ T cells sorted from PBMCs, collected on the day of the yellow fever booster vaccination. The receptor set was obtained from a man aged 25-45 years who received the YFV17D yellow fever vaccine. Each CDR3 is given with its conserved first and last residue. A D gene is named only where the DNA matches it firmly. Rows give clone size only sometimes, using once, few, many, or a class for an expanded clone.

TRBD1	TRBJ1-4	few	TRBV7-9	CASSLHRDRGEKLFF	TGTGCCAGCAGCTTACACCGGGACAGGGGTGAAAAACTGTTTTTT
TRBD2	TRBJ2-1	-	TRBV5-1	CASSLDGVGGRAKYNEQFF	TGCGCCAGCAGCTTGGACGGAGTGGGCGGGAGGGCAAAATACAATGAGCAGTTCTTC
-	TRBJ1-4	-	TRBV5-1	CASKAAGPGEKLFF	TGCGCCAGCAAGGCCGCCGGACCCGGGGAAAAACTGTTTTTT
-	TRBJ2-5	few	TRBV7-2	CASSRAPAVQETQYF	TGTGCCAGCAGCCGTGCCCCAGCGGTCCAAGAGACCCAGTACTTC
TRBD1	TRBJ2-5	-	TRBV20-1	CSARVWGQGIETQYF	TGCAGTGCTAGAGTATGGGGACAGGGGATAGAGACCCAGTACTTC
-	TRBJ2-3	many	TRBV25-1	CASSLGPTDTQYF	TGTGCCAGCAGCCTCGGGCCCACAGATACGCAGTATTTT
-	TRBJ1-2	few	TRBV20-1	CSARARDGYTF	TGCAGTGCTAGGGCCCGGGACGGCTACACCTTC
-	TRBJ2-7	-	TRBV7-2	CASSTGSYEQYF	TGTGCCAGCAGCACCGGCTCCTACGAGCAGTACTTC
-	TRBJ1-2	-	TRBV29-1	CSVGRDGAYGYTF	TGCAGCGTCGGCCGGGACGGAGCATATGGCTACACCTTC
TRBD2	TRBJ2-2	-	TRBV10-3	CAISESLAGVGTGELFF	TGTGCCATCAGTGAGTCTTTAGCGGGAGTCGGCACCGGGGAGCTGTTTTTT
-	TRBJ2-3	few	TRBV27	CASSFSAGATQYF	TGTGCCAGCAGTTTCTCCGCCGGGGCGACGCAGTATTTT
-	TRBJ2-2	few	TRBV7-2	CASSLAGYTGELFF	TGTGCCAGCAGCTTAGCGGGGTACACCGGGGAGCTGTTTTTT
-	TRBJ1-1	many	TRBV5-1	CASSYGQLNTEAFF	TGCGCCAGCAGCTACGGACAACTGAACACTGAAGCTTTCTTT
-	TRBJ2-1	many	TRBV5-1	CASSLVSSAYEQFF	TGCGCCAGCAGCTTGGTTTCTAGCGCCTATGAGCAGTTCTTC
-	TRBJ1-2	many	TRBV18	CASSPGTLYGYTF	TGTGCCAGCTCACCAGGGACTCTCTATGGCTACACCTTC
-	TRBJ2-3	-	TRBV20-1	CSAPGAAWEDTQYF	TGCAGTGCTCCGGGCGCCGCGTGGGAAGATACGCAGTATTTT
TRBD1	TRBJ2-1	few	TRBV9	CASSVTGGQFNEQFF	TGTGCCAGCAGCGTTACAGGGGGCCAGTTCAATGAGCAGTTCTTC
TRBD1	TRBJ2-1	few	TRBV6-2/TRBV6-3	CASSPFSGTGKFNEQFF	TGTGCCAGCAGCCCTTTCTCCGGGACAGGGAAATTTAATGAGCAGTTCTTC
-	TRBJ1-1	many	TRBV7-2	CASSPGPNLGAFF	TGTGCCAGCAGCCCGGGCCCTAACTTAGGGGCTTTCTTT
TRBD2	TRBJ2-3	-	TRBV20-1	CSASSSGRMTDTQYF	TGCAGTGCTAGCTCTAGCGGGAGGATGACAGATACGCAGTATTTT
TRBD2	TRBJ2-1	-	TRBV6-1	CASSPLAGVSYNEQFF	TGTGCCAGCAGTCCTCTAGCGGGAGTGTCCTACAATGAGCAGTTCTTC
-	TRBJ2-1	-	TRBV7-9	CASSLSRSEQFF	TGTGCCAGCAGCTTAAGCAGGTCAGAGCAGTTCTTC
-	TRBJ1-1	many	TRBV27	CASSLQGGTEAFF	TGTGCCAGCAGTTTACAGGGTGGGACTGAAGCTTTCTTT
TRBD2	TRBJ2-1	few	TRBV9	CASSQTSGRSNEQFF	TGTGCCAGCAGCCAGACTAGCGGGAGGTCTAATGAGCAGTTCTTC
-	TRBJ2-1	-	TRBV7-6	CASNLNGASSSYNEQFF	TGTGCCAGCAACTTAAATGGCGCGTCGAGCTCCTACAATGAGCAGTTCTTC
-	TRBJ2-7	few	TRBV19	CASSISGGHYEQYF	TGTGCCAGTAGTATAAGTGGGGGACACTACGAGCAGTACTTC
-	TRBJ1-4	many	TRBV7-6	CASTLRANEKLFF	TGTGCCAGCACCTTGAGGGCTAATGAAAAACTGTTTTTT
-	TRBJ2-1	few	TRBV20-1	CSASVGNSYNEQFF	TGCAGTGCCTCAGTGGGGAACTCCTACAATGAGCAGTTCTTC
TRBD1	TRBJ1-1	-	TRBV20-1	CSAGQGTEAFF	TGCAGTGCTGGACAGGGGACTGAAGCTTTCTTT
-	TRBJ1-6	-	TRBV4-2	CATGQGQSYNSPLHF	TGTGCCACCGGACAAGGACAGTCTTATAATTCACCCCTCCACTTT
-	TRBJ2-3	few	TRBV4-3	CASSQEGSLGTDTQYF	TGCGCCAGCAGCCAAGAAGGTTCATTGGGCACAGATACGCAGTATTTT
TRBD1	TRBJ2-5	-	TRBV7-2	CASSPNSRGETQYF	TGTGCCAGCAGCCCCAACTCCAGGGGGGAGACCCAGTACTTC
-	TRBJ2-7	-	TRBV7-9	CASSSNIYEQYF	TGTGCCAGCAGCTCCAACATCTACGAGCAGTACTTC
-	TRBJ1-4	few	TRBV5-1	CASSSSRATNEKLFF	TGCGCCAGCAGCTCCTCCAGAGCAACTAATGAAAAACTGTTTTTT
-	TRBJ2-6	many	TRBV5-6	CASSQLLGVPVSGANVLTF	TGTGCCAGCAGCCAATTGTTGGGGGTCCCTGTCTCTGGGGCCAACGTCCTGACTTTC
-	TRBJ1-4	many	TRBV7-2	CASSPYAGASEKLFF	TGTGCCAGCAGCCCCTATGCGGGGGCGAGTGAAAAACTGTTTTTT
-	TRBJ2-4	few	TRBV4-2	CASSQGGRDWSIQYF	TGTGCCAGCAGCCAGGGCGGGCGGGATTGGAGCATTCAGTACTTC
TRBD2	TRBJ2-3	many	TRBV7-2	CASNLGGGEAQYF	TGTGCCAGCAACCTCGGGGGGGGGGAGGCGCAGTATTTT
TRBD2	TRBJ2-7	few	TRBV3-1	CASSPGGLAGDRITRQYF	TGTGCCAGCAGCCCCGGAGGACTAGCGGGAGACAGGATTACGAGACAGTACTTC
-	TRBJ1-6	many	TRBV20-1	CSAYRDLNSPLHF	TGCAGTGCTTACAGGGATTTGAATTCACCCCTCCACTTT
TRBD1	TRBJ1-2	-	TRBV6-1	CASRDRVANYGYTF	TGTGCCAGCAGAGACAGGGTAGCTAACTATGGCTACACCTTC
-	TRBJ2-2	many	TRBV28	CASSPRVRELFF	TGTGCCAGCAGTCCCCGGGTTCGGGAGCTGTTTTTT
-	TRBJ2-1	few	TRBV5-5	CASSLSPREQFF	TGTGCCAGCAGCTTGAGCCCAAGGGAGCAGTTCTTC
TRBD1	TRBJ2-7	-	TRBV6-9	CASSSIPPGQGYEQYF	TGTGCCAGCAGTTCCATACCTCCGGGACAGGGCTACGAGCAGTACTTC
-	TRBJ1-2	many	TRBV29-1	CSVQERNGYTF	TGCAGCGTTCAGGAAAGGAATGGCTACACCTTC
-	TRBJ2-3	few	TRBV24-1	CATSDLGGVRTDTQYF	TGTGCCACCAGTGATTTGGGGGGTGTTCGCACAGATACGCAGTATTTT